This TCR beta chain was recorded in a study of OX40 agonist ivuxolimab in advanced cancers. Profiling relied on immunoSEQ multiplex PCR, and the TCRdb table lists in-frame clones only, not all of them. This table has 55,000 to 60,000 clones, 75% to 90% appearing once. The study sampled blood at baseline, cycle 4 day 1, and cycle 7 day 1. The length of the CDR3 is 12 residues. Germline CDR1 reads SGHAT; CDR2 reads FQNNGV. V shed 0 bases and J shed 2 bases, with 2 bases lying between them. This clonotype was sampled from an adult with an advanced solid tumor such as melanoma, head and neck, liver or kidney cancer. This chain links TRBV11-2 with TRBJ2-7; the D is unclear. This specimen consisted of CD4+ or CD8+ T cells sorted from blood, obtained in a trial of the OX40 agonist ivuxolimab. The CDR3 loop reads CASSLDTYEQYF. CDR3 in DNA: TGTGCCAGCAGCTTAGATACCTACGAGCAGTACTTC.